These 28 T cell receptor beta chains were all obtained from the same sample, sequenced in a study of vaccination effects on CD4 cells after COVID-19. Sequenced by immunoSEQ multiplex PCR; TCRdb stores in-frame clones only, minus some. The table records tens of thousands of clones, over 60% of them present only once. Antigens of these TCRs are unknown. ViraFEST expansion of antigen-specific CD4+ T cells with viral peptide pools preceded sequencing. Following an approximately ten-day culture, CD4+ T cells were purified. It was between March and December 2020 that the person had a SARS-CoV-2 infection confirmed by PCR. This material consisted of CD4+ T cells from PBMCs cultured with a peptide pool, taken before COVID-19 vaccination. The receptors were gathered from a human donor who had a prior SARS-CoV-2 infection.

The V and J genes are TRBV6-6 and TRBJ1-6; 8 nucleotides agree with TRBD1. The trim removed 5 bases at V and 9 bases at J, leaving 3 bases unmatched. Germline CDR1 reads MNHNY; CDR2 reads SVGAGI (reference sequence). The CDR3 is made up of 13 amino acids. CDR3: CASSLDRASPLHF. The CDR3 DNA reads TGTGCCAGCAGTCTGGACAGGGCTTCACCCCTCCACTTT.

This clone was recorded only once. This sequence joins TRBV5-1 and TRBJ2-1; TRBD2 matches at 7 bases. The CDR3 length is 15 residues. The germline V gene has CDR1 SGHRS and CDR2 YFSETQ. V gave up 4 bases and J gave up 2 bases; unmatched junction bases: 6. DNA of the CDR3: TGCGCCAGCAGCGTCTCTAGCGGAACCTACAATGAGCAGTTCTTC. It encodes CASSVSSGTYNEQFF. The full variable domain, its missing parts supplied by reference TRBV5-1 and TRBJ2-1, is KAGVTQTPRYLIKTRGQQVTLSCSPISGHRSVSWYQQTPGQGLQFLFEYFSETQRNKGNFPGRFSGRQFSNSRSEMNVSTLELGDSALYLCASSVSSGTYNEQFFGPGTRLTVL.

The chain is built from TRBV11-3 and TRBJ2-2; TRBD2 matches 7 bases. The CDR3 spans 15 residues. Looked up from germline, CDR1 is SGHNT and CDR2 is YENEEA. V gave up 3 bases and J gave up 7 bases; unmatched junction bases: 8. CDR3 in DNA: TGTGCCAGCAGCTTGGGAGGGAATGGTGGCGGGGAGCTGTTTTTT. This gives the protein CASSLGGNGGGELFF.

The rearrangement uses TRBV30 and TRBJ1-3; D gene ambiguous. This CDR3 region has 15 residues. Between the trimmed V and J ends, which lost 2 bases and 0 bases, there was a span of 11 bases. The germline CDR1 and CDR2 sequences are GTSNPN and SVGIG (reference sequence). CDR3 protein: CAWSPGRSSGNTIYF. The CDR3 bases are TGTGCCTGGAGTCCCGGCAGGTCCTCTGGAAACACCATATATTTT.

This chain connects TRBV9 to TRBJ2-2; no reliable D call. The germline V gene has CDR1 SGDLS and CDR2 YYNGEE. V shed 1 base and J shed 5 bases, with 12 bases lying between them. CDR3 size: 15 residues. The CDR3 coding sequence is TGTGCCAGCAGCGTATACGCAGAAACAACCGGGGAGCTGTTTTTT. Its translation is CASSVYAETTGELFF.

By share, this clone counts as medium-sized. This chain joins TRBV4-1 and TRBJ2-7; D is unresolved. This CDR3 comprises 15 residues. Germline V CDR1 and CDR2: MGHRA, YSYEKL. V gave up 4 bases and J gave up 5 bases, with 18 bases separating them. The CDR3 region is CASSRTRAQPNEQYF. CDR3 nucleotides: TGCGCCAGCAGCCGGACCCGGGCCCAACCCAACGAGCAGTACTTC.

This clone was detected a few times. This sequence joins TRBV5-4 and TRBJ2-3, with 9 nucleotides matching TRBD2. After removal of 4 bases from V and 0 bases from J, the junction contained 6 bases not matched to a gene. CDR1 is SGHNT and CDR2 is YYREEE in the germline V gene (reference sequence). The CDR3 consists of 16 residues. The CDR3 coding sequence is TGTGCCAGCAGCCCGACTAGCGGCCCTAGCACAGATACGCAGTATTTT. Its translation is CASSPTSGPSTDTQYF.

The rearrangement links TRBV18 to TRBJ1-4, with D hard to call. Germline assignment: CDR1 KGHSH and CDR2 LQKENI. The CDR3 contains 15 residues. V was clipped by 1 base and J by 2 bases, with 8 bases between them. CDR3 amino acids: CASSPLYGTNEKLFF. The CDR3 region has the DNA TGTGCCAGCTCACCACTGTATGGGACTAATGAAAAACTGTTTTTT.

This CDR3 reads CATSVIRGTEAFF. CDR3 DNA: TGTGCCACCAGCGTTATCAGGGGCACTGAAGCTTTCTTT. The chain uses TRBV15 and TRBJ1-1, with D perhaps matching TRBD1 (6 bases). The CDR3 extends over 13 amino acids. Germline CDR1 and CDR2: LNHNV and YYDKDF (reference sequence). Trimming removed 5 bases at V and 4 bases at J, with 11 bases between.

V and J are TRBV6-1 and TRBJ2-1; D is tentatively TRBD1 or TRBD2 (5 bases each). Germline loops: CDR1 MNHNS, CDR2 SASEGT. V was cut by 4 bases and J by 9 bases, with 28 bases left in between. This CDR3 has 18 amino acids. The CDR3 loop reads CASSAAVGTTKVVGEQFF. The CDR3 DNA is TGTGCCAGCAGTGCGGCCGTGGGGACGACTAAGGTTGTCGGTGAGCAGTTCTTC.

The chain employs TRBV4-3 and TRBJ2-1; possible D gene TRBD2, 6 bases. The CDR3 is 15 amino acids. The germline V and J ends were trimmed by 3 bases and 7 bases, with 16 bases remaining between them. CDR1 LGHNA and CDR2 YSLEER come from the germline V gene. CDR3 protein: CASSQEPWAGNEQFF. CDR3 nucleotide sequence: TGCGCCAGCAGCCAGGAACCCTGGGCGGGAAATGAGCAGTTCTTC.

J is TRBJ2-3 and V is TRBV4-3; 9 positions agree with TRBD2. The CDR3 contains 17 residues. Germline V lookup: CDR1 LGHNA, CDR2 YSLEER. V dropped 4 bases and J dropped 4; count of bases not matched to a gene: 12. CDR3 bases: TGCGCCAGCAGCCGGTATGGTAGCGGGAGTGACGCAGATACGCAGTATTTT. Its protein product is CASSRYGSGSDADTQYF.

The chain uses TRBV5-5 and TRBJ1-1; a weak D match, TRBD1 (5 bases). V lost 4 bases and J 1 base, leaving 8 bases between the germline ends. The CDR3 spans 13 residues. The germline CDR1 and CDR2 sequences are SGHKS and YYEKEE (reference sequence). Here the CDR3 DNA reads TGTGCCAGCAGCCAAGACAGGAACACTGAAGCTTTCTTT. Protein product: CASSQDRNTEAFF.

V gene TRBV18 combines with J gene TRBJ2-2; 9 nucleotides agree with TRBD1. Losses at the gene ends were 6 bases for V and 1 base for J; bases not matched to a gene: 9. The V gene's germline CDR1 is KGHSH and CDR2 LQKENI. There are 17 residues in the CDR3. DNA of the CDR3: TGTGCCAGCTCGCCATTACAGGGGGCTATGAACACCGGGGAGCTGTTTTTT. Translated, it gives CASSPLQGAMNTGELFF.

This chain uses TRBV9 with TRBJ2-4; 12 bases are shared with TRBD1. The CDR3 contains 16 residues. Trimming at V came to 0 bases and at J to 9 bases, leaving 7 bases not matched to a gene. Per germline, CDR1 SGDLS and CDR2 YYNGEE. The CDR3 region has the DNA TGTGCCAGCAGCGTAGAGGGGGGACAGGGGGCCGCCATTCAGTACTTC. Translation gives CASSVEGGQGAAIQYF.

This sequence joins TRBV7-2 and TRBJ1-4; D unresolved. The CDR3 covers 15 residues. Per the germline V gene, CDR1 is SGHTA and CDR2 is FQGNSA. V was clipped by 5 bases and J by 0 bases, with 10 bases between them. CDR3 DNA: TGTGCCAGCAGCCCGAGACCTACAACTAATGAAAAACTGTTTTTT. It translates to CASSPRPTTNEKLFF.

The CDR3 DNA follows: TGTGCCAGCAGCGTTGGTCTTGGCGGGGGGTACAATGAGCAGTTCTTC. Its translation is CASSVGLGGGYNEQFF. This chain connects TRBV9 to TRBJ2-1; 8 bases agree with TRBD2. The CDR3 extends over 16 amino acids. The germline CDR1 and CDR2 sequences are SGDLS and YYNGEE. V lost 2 bases, J lost 4 bases, and 8 bases stayed unmatched.

This clone was picked up one time. This chain uses TRBV7-9 with TRBJ1-1; tentatively, D is TRBD1 (6 bases). The CDR3 is 17 residues long. V gave up 1 base and J gave up 1 base, with 16 bases separating them. Looked up from germline, CDR1 is SEHNR and CDR2 is FQNEAQ (reference sequence). This CDR3 is CASSLVRGGARNTEAFF. In DNA, the CDR3 is TGTGCCAGCAGCTTAGTCCGTGGGGGGGCGAGGAACACTGAAGCTTTCTTT.

In nucleotides, the CDR3 is TGTGCCAGCAGCTTAGTGGGGACTAGCGGGAGGGCCACGGAGACCCAGTACTTC. As protein: CASSLVGTSGRATETQYF. The gene calls are TRBV11-2 and TRBJ2-5; TRBD2 agrees at 16 bases. Germline V lookup: CDR1 SGHAT, CDR2 FQNNGV. V lost 1 base and J lost 5; bases outside the gene matches: 7. This CDR3 has 18 residues. The whole variable domain, filled in from reference TRBV11-2 and TRBJ2-5, reads EAGVAQSPRYKIIEKRQSVAFWCNPISGHATLYWYQQILGQGPKLLIQFQNNGVVDDSQLPKDRFSAERLKGVDSTLKIQPAKLEDSAVYLCASSLVGTSGRATETQYFGPGTRLLVL.

This clone was counted between two and nine times. V gene TRBV25-1 combines with J gene TRBJ1-2, with D possibly matching TRBD1 (5 bases). This CDR3 spans 14 amino acids. Trimming shortened V by 5 bases and J by 2 bases, and 12 bases separated the two germline ends. Germline CDR1 reads MGHDK; CDR2 reads SYGVNS. CDR3 loop: CASSLQGLNYGYTF. The CDR3 DNA follows: TGTGCCAGCAGTCTCCAGGGCCTGAACTATGGCTACACCTTC.

The rearrangement links TRBV6-2 or TRBV6-3 to TRBJ2-1; D unresolved. The V end lost 5 bases, the J end lost 0 bases, and 11 bases lay between the germline ends. The CDR3 has 15 amino acids. In germline, CDR1 is MNHEY, CDR2 SVGEGT. CDR3 protein: CASSRLGISYNEQFF. Written as DNA, the CDR3 is TGTGCCAGCAGTCGACTGGGGATCTCCTACAATGAGCAGTTCTTC.

The chain employs TRBV5-4 and TRBJ2-1, with TRBD2 matching 10 bases. The CDR3 is made up of 14 amino acids. The trim removed 4 bases at V and 4 bases at J, leaving 2 bases unmatched. Germline-derived CDR1 and CDR2 are SGHNT and YYREEE (reference sequence). Here the CDR3 DNA reads TGTGCCAGCAGCATACTAGCGGGGTACAATGAGCAGTTCTTC. This gives the protein CASSILAGYNEQFF.

The gene calls are TRBV4-2 and TRBJ2-7, with TRBD2 matching over 7 bases. Per germline, CDR1 LGHNA and CDR2 YNFKEQ. CDR3 size: 15 residues. V dropped 0 bases and J dropped 3; count of bases not matched to a gene: 5. CDR3 sequence (DNA): TGTGCCAGCAGCCAAGATTTCCGGGGGGTCTACGAGCAGTACTTC. This encodes CASSQDFRGVYEQYF.

The chain joins TRBV9 to TRBJ2-3; 10 bases are shared with TRBD2. CDR3 length: 16 amino acids. Germline-derived CDR1 and CDR2 are SGDLS and YYNGEE. Unmatched junction bases numbered 7, after V lost 3 bases and J lost 3 bases. The CDR3 protein is CASSAFTSGTTDTQYF. In nucleotides, the CDR3 is TGTGCCAGCAGCGCGTTCACTAGCGGGACGACAGATACGCAGTATTTT.

V gene TRBV7-2 combines with J gene TRBJ2-5; tentatively, D is TRBD1 (5 bases). Germline V gene sequence: CDR1 SGHTA, CDR2 FQGNSA. The CDR3 sequence is 13 residues long. Trimming took off 2 bases at V and 2 bases at J, with 6 bases between the two ends. CDR3 in DNA: TGTGCCAGCAGCTTACGACAGCAAGAGACCCAGTACTTC. This sequence encodes CASSLRQQETQYF. The full variable domain, rest sourced from reference TRBV7-2 and TRBJ2-5, is GAGVSQSPSNKVTEKGKDVELRCDPISGHTALYWYRQSLGQGLEFLIYFQGNSAPDKSGLPSDRFSAERTGGSVSTLTIQRTQQEDSAVYLCASSLRQQETQYFGPGTRLLVL.

The chain uses TRBV7-6 and TRBJ1-2, with D perhaps matching TRBD1 (5 bases). The CDR3 length is 15 residues. CDR1 and CDR2 (germline): SGHVS, FNYEAQ. V was pared by 2 bases and J by 3 bases, with 13 bases between. The CDR3 DNA is TGTGCCAGCAGCTTATATGGTCGGGGCGACTATGGCTACACCTTC. Its protein is CASSLYGRGDYGYTF.

The rearrangement uses TRBV6-5 and TRBJ2-1, with a weak D call TRBD2 (5 bases). The CDR3 consists of 13 residues. V was shortened by 6 bases and J by 5 bases, with 11 bases between the two germline ends. The germline V gene encodes CDR1 MNHEY and CDR2 SVGAGI. The CDR3 spells CASRILAHNEQFF. CDR3 DNA sequence: TGTGCCAGCAGAATCCTAGCCCACAATGAGCAGTTCTTC.

The chain couples TRBV5-1 to TRBJ2-2; possibly TRBD2 for D (5 bases). Trimming cost V 4 bases and J 4 bases, with 17 bases left between them. There are 16 residues in the CDR3. CDR1 and CDR2 (germline): SGHRS, YFSETQ. The CDR3 region has the DNA TGCGCCAGCAGCAGAGGAGAGGCGCGGGTCACCGGGGAGCTGTTTTTT. It codes for CASSRGEARVTGELFF.